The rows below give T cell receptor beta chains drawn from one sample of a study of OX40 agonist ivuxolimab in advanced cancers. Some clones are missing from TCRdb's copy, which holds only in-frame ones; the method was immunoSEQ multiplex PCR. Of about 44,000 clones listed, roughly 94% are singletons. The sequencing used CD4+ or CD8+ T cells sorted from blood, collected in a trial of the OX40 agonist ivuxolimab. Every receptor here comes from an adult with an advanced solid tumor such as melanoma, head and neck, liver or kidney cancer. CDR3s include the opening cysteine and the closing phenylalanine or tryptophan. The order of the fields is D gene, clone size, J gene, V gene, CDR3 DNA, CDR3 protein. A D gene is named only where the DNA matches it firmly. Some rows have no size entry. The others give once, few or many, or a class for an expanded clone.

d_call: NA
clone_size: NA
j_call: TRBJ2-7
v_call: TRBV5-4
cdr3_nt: TGTGCCAGCAGCTTCCGGGGCGGTACAAGCTCCTACGAGCAGTACTTC
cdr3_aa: CASSFRGGTSSYEQYF

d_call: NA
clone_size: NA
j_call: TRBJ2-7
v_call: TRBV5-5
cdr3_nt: TGTGCCAGCAGCTTGGGTTACCGGACGTACGAGCAGTACTTC
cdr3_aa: CASSLGYRTYEQYF

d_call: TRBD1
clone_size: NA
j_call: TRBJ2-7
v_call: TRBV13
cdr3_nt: TGTGCCAGCAGCTCCCTCGGGACAGGGGATTACGAGCAGTACTTC
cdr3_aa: CASSSLGTGDYEQYF

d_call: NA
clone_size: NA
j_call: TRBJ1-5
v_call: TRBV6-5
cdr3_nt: TGTGCCAGCAGCTCCGATGGGCGGGATCAGCCCCAGCATTTT
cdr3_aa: CASSSDGRDQPQHF

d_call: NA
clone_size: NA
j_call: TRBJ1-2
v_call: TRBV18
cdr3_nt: TGTGCCAGCTCACCGTCCGGGTCCTCTAACTATGGCTACACCTTC
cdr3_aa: CASSPSGSSNYGYTF

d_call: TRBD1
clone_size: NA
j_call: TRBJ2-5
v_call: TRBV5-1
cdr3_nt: TGCGCCAGCAGCGATTACAATGGACAGGTTGAGACCCAGTACTTC
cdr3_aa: CASSDYNGQVETQYF

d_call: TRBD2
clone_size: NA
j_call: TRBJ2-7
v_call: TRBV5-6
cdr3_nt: TGTGCCAGCAGCTTGGGACTAGCCGACCACGAGCAGTACTTC
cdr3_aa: CASSLGLADHEQYF

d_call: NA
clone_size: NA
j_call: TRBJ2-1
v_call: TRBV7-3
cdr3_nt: TGTGCCAGCAGCTTGGCCGGGAGCAGCTATGAGCAGTTCTTC
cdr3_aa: CASSLAGSSYEQFF

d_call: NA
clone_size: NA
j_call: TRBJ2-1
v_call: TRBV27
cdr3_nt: TGTGCCAGCAGTTTATTTATGTCTACGGGGAATGAGCAGTTCTTC
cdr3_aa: CASSLFMSTGNEQFF

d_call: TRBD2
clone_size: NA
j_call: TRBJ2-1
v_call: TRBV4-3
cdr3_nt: TGCGCCAGCAGTCGGACTAGGAATGAGCAGTTCTTC
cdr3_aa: CASSRTRNEQFF

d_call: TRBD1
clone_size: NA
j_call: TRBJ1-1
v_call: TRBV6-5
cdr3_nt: TGTGCCAGTGGACAGGGCCAGAGGGGCGACACTGAAGCTTTCTTT
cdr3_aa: CASGQGQRGDTEAFF

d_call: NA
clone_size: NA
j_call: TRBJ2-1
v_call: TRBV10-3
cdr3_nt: TGTGCCATCAGTGAGTCGAGGGACCGATACAATGAGCAGTTCTTC
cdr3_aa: CAISESRDRYNEQFF

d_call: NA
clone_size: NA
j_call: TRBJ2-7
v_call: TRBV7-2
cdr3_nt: TGTGCCAGCAGCCCCTTAGGGACTGCCCGGGAGCAGTACTTC
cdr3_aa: CASSPLGTAREQYF

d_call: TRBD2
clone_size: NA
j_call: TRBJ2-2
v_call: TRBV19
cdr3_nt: TGTGCCAGTAGTATCCCACCCGGGACTAGCGGGAGCCCCTACACCGGGGAGCTGTTTTTT
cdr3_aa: CASSIPPGTSGSPYTGELFF

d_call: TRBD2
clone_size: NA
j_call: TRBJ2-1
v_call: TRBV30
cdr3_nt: TGTGCTCGCCAGGGAGGCGGGAGCTCCTACAATGAGCAGTTCTTC
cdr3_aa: CARQGGGSSYNEQFF

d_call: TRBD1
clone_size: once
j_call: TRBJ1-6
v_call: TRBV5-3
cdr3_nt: TGTGCCAGAAGCTTGGAAGACGGACAGGGGCTACACTATAATTCACCCCTCCACTTT
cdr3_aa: CARSLEDGQGLHYNSPLHF

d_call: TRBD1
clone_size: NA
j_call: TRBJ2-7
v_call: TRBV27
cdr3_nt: TGTGCCAGCAGGCCGGGACAGGGCGCGCCCGAGCAGTACTTC
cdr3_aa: CASRPGQGAPEQYF

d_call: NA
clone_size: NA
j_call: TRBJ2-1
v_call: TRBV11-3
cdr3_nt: TGTGCCAGCAGCTTAGATCTCAGATATGAGCAGTTCTTC
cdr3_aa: CASSLDLRYEQFF

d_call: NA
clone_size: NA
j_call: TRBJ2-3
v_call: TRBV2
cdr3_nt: TGTGCCAGCAGTTTCCAGGTGCCAGATACGCAGTATTTT
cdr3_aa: CASSFQVPDTQYF

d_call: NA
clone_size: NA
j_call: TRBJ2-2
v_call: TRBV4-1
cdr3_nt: TGCGCCAGCAGCCAAGTGACCGGGGAGCTGTTTTTT
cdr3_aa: CASSQVTGELFF

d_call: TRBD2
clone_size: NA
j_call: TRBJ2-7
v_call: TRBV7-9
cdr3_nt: TGTGCCAGCAGCTCGGGGGGGTACAACGAGCAGTACTTC
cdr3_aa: CASSSGGYNEQYF

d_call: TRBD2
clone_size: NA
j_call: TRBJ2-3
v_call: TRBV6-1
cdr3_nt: TGTGCCAGCAGTGAAGGGGGACTAGCGGGAGTAACGCTGTATACGCAGTATTTT
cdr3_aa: CASSEGGLAGVTLYTQYF

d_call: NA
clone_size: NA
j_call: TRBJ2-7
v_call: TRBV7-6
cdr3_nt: TGTGCCAGCAGCTTAAATGAGTACTACGAGCAGTACTTC
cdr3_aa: CASSLNEYYEQYF

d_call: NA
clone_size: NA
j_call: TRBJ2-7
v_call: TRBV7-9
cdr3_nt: TGTGCCAGCAGCCCTGGCTCCTACGAGCAGTACTTC
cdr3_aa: CASSPGSYEQYF

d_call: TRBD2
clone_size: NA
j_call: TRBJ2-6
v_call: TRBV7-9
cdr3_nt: TGTGCCAGCAGCTGGAGACCGGGGGGGACTGGGGCCAACGTCCTGACTTTC
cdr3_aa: CASSWRPGGTGANVLTF

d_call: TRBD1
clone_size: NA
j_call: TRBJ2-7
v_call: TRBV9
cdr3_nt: TGTGCCAGCAGTGGACAGGGTTCTTTGTACGAGCAGTACTTC
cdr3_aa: CASSGQGSLYEQYF

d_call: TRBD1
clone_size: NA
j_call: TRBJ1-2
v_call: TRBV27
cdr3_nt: TGTGCCAGCAGTCCCTGGACAGGGAGGGGGTATGGCTACACCTTC
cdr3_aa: CASSPWTGRGYGYTF

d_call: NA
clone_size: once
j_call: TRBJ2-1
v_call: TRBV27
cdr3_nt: TGTGCCAGCAGTAACATTCATCAGCAGTTCTTC
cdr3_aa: CASSNIHQQFF

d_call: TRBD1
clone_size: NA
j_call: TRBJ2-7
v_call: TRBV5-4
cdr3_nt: TGTGCCAGCCGTGCCCCGGGACAGGGGTACGAGCAGTACTTC
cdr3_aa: CASRAPGQGYEQYF

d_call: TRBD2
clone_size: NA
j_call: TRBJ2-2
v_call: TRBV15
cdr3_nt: TGTGCCACCAGCCGTGGACTAGCGGGAGTACCCGGGGAGCTGTTTTTT
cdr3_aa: CATSRGLAGVPGELFF

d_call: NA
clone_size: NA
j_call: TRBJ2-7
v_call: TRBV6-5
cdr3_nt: TGTGCCAGCAGTTACTCGCAGATCACTTACTACGAGCAGTACTTC
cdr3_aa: CASSYSQITYYEQYF

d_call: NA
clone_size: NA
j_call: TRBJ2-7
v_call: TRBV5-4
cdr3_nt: TGTGCCAGCAGCCTGCCCGAGAGATGGGGCGAGCAGTACTTC
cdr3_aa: CASSLPERWGEQYF

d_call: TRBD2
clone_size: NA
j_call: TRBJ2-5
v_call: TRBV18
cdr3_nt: TGTGCCAGCTCACCGCAGCGGTGGACTAGCGGAAGCCAAGAGACCCAGTACTTC
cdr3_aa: CASSPQRWTSGSQETQYF

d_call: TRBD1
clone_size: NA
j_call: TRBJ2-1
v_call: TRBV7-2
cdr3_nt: TGTGCCAGCAGCCCCGGGACAGGGAAATACAATGAGCAGTTCTTC
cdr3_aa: CASSPGTGKYNEQFF

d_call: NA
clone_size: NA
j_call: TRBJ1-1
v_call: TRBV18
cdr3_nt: TGTGCCAGCTCTCCCGTAGGGGGGAACACTGAAGCTTTCTTT
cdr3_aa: CASSPVGGNTEAFF

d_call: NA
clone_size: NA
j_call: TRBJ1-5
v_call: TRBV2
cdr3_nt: TGTGCCAGCAGTGAATGGTCGCAGGGAGGTCAGCCCCAGCATTTT
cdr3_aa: CASSEWSQGGQPQHF

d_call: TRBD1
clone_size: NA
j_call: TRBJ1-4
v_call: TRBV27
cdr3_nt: TGTGCCAGCTCTTCCGGACAGGGCATCGGAAAACTGTTTTTT
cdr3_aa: CASSSGQGIGKLFF

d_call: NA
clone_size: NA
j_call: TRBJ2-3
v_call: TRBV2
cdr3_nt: TGTGCCAGCAGTGTCAGGGAGAGAGATACGCAGTATTTT
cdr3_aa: CASSVRERDTQYF

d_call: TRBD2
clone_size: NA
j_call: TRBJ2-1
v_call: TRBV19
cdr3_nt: TGTGCCAGTAGCGGACTAGGCGGAGGTGGAGAGCAGTTCTTC
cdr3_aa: CASSGLGGGGEQFF

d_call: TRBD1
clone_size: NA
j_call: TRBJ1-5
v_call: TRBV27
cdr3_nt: TGTGCCAGCAGTTGGGGACAGGGTTCTCAGCCCCAGCATTTT
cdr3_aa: CASSWGQGSQPQHF

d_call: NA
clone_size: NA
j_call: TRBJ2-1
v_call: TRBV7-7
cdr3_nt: TGTGCTAGCAGCTTAGGGACGTACAATGAGCAGTTCTTC
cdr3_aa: CASSLGTYNEQFF